This T cell receptor beta chain was identified during a study of OX40 agonist ivuxolimab in advanced cancers. Study-level information: In this trial design, patients received ivuxolimab intravenously at 0.01 to 10 mg/kg every 2 weeks. Patients undergoing dose escalation presented with hepatocellular carcinoma, melanoma, renal cell or head and neck cancer. The study, taken as a whole, reports: Averaged across samples, CD8+ T cells carried more expanded clones than CD4+ did.

Patients who had autoimmune disease history or got systemic immunosuppression were left out. As concerns this clone: The antigen is not known.

Libraries were prepared by immunoSEQ multiplex PCR; TCRdb keeps only in-frame clonotypes and omits some of them. Of 15,000 to 20,000 clones in the sample, about 83% were seen once. This receptor was identified in an adult with an advanced solid tumor such as melanoma, head and neck, liver or kidney cancer. The input for sequencing was CD4+ or CD8+ T cells sorted from blood, taken in a trial of the OX40 agonist ivuxolimab.

The CDR3 sequence is CASSLSIWTALGGYTF. The CDR3 DNA reads as TGTGCCAGCAGTTTATCTATATGGACAGCCCTCGGTGGCTACACCTTC. The chain couples TRBV27 to TRBJ1-2; the D gene is possibly TRBD1 (6 bases). Per germline, CDR1 MNHEY and CDR2 SMNVEV (reference sequence). V lost 0 bases to trimming and J lost 7 bases, with 18 bases between them. The CDR3 is 16 amino acids.